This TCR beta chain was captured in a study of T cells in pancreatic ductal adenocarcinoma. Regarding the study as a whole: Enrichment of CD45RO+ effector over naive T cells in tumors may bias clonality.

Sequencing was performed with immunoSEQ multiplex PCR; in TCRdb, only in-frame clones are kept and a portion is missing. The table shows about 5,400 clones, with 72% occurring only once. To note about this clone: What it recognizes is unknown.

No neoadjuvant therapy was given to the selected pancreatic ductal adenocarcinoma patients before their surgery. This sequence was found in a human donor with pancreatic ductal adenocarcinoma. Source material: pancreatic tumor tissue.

The CDR3 DNA reads as TGTGCCAGCAGCTTAGTGGGGGGAGAAGATACGCAGTATTTT. This encodes CASSLVGGEDTQYF. This chain connects TRBV7-2 to TRBJ2-3; TRBD2 might be the D (6 bases). The V end was cut by 1 base, the J end by 5 bases, with 10 bases between. This CDR3 spans 14 amino acids. CDR1 and CDR2 from the germline V gene are SGHTA and FQGNSA.